This T cell receptor (beta chain) was documented in a study of blood T cell repertoires in COVID-19. Across the whole study: Nucleic acid was either cDNA or gDNA, and it came from T cells, B-cell-depleted T cells, or PBMCs.

All enrollees were roughly 18 to 90 years old and from 24 US areas. Cohort allocation depended upon clinical history that participants reported. Sequenced by immunoSEQ multiplex PCR; TCRdb stores in-frame clones only, minus some. This table holds nearly 250,000 clones, just under 90% found once. J gave up 8 bases and V 3 bases, and 8 bases lay outside the gene matches. This CDR3 region has 14 residues. In germline, CDR1 is DFQATT, CDR2 SNEGSKA (reference sequence). The sequence came from a man aged 50-59 years who had been exposed to COVID-19. The chain links TRBV20-1 to TRBJ1-4; 8 nucleotides agree with TRBD1. The sequenced sample was PBMCs or T cells enriched from blood (not recorded which). The chain's CDR3 is CSASKTGAAEKLFF. The CDR3 region has the DNA TGCAGTGCTAGTAAGACAGGGGCTGCAGAAAAACTGTTTTTT.